This T cell receptor beta chain is from a study of identifying expanded T cells in peripheral blood. Findings of the study overall: Across healthy donors, higher total template counts meant significantly greater approximately 2-week count variance.

No infections or other immune events were documented during collection. Clones were sequenced by immunoSEQ multiplex PCR, and TCRdb holds only the in-frame ones, with some missing. The table includes under 100,000 clones, about 85% detected once. With regard to this clone: Its antigen is not known.

CDR3 length: 15 residues. Germline V gene sequence: CDR1 LNHNV, CDR2 YYDKDF (reference sequence). With V trimmed by 1 base and J by 10 bases, 4 bases remained unmatched. The chain carries TRBV15 and TRBJ2-1; 13 positions agree with TRBD2. This clonotype originated in a person aged 18 to 70 in good health. The sequencing sample was made of blood. In DNA, the CDR3 is TGTGCCACCAGCAGAGGGGGACTAGCGGGGAGAGAGCAGTTCTTC. Translation gives CATSRGGLAGREQFF.